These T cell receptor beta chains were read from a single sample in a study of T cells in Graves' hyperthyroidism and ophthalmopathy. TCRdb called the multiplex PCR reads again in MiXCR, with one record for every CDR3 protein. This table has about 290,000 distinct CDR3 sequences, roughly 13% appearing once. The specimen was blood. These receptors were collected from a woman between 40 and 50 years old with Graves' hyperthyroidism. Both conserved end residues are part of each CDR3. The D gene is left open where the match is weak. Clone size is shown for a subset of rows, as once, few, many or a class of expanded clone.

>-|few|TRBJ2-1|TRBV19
CASSIPGTHSYNEQFF
TGTGCCAGTAGTATACCCGGGACTCACTCCTACAATGAGCAGTTCTTC
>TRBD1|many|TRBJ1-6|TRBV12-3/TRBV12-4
CASSKGQLNSPLHF
TGTGCCAGCAGTAAGGGACAGCTTAATTCACCCCTCCACTTT
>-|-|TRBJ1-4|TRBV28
CASSLRGTNEKLFF
TGTGCCAGCAGCTTAAGAGGAACTAATGAAAAACTGTTTTTT
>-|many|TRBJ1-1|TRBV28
CASSLQTSGAPQAFF
TGTGCCAGCAGTTTGCAGACTTCAGGCGCCCCCCAAGCTTTCTTT
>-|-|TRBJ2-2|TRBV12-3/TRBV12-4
CASSQETGGELFF
TGTGCCAGCAGCCAAGAAACGGGCGGGGAGCTGTTTTTT
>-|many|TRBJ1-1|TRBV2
CAGDRRNTEAFF
TGTGCCGGCGACAGGAGGAACACTGAAGCTTTCTTT
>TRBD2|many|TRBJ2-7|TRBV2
CASSGASGGPIEQYF
TGTGCCAGCAGCGGGGCTAGCGGGGGACCTATCGAGCAGTACTTC
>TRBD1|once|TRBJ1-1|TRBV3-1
CASSLLQGEAFF
TGTGCCAGCAGCCTTTTACAGGGGGAAGCTTTCTTT
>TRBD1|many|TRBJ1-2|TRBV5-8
CASSLRDRVYGYTF
TGTGCCAGCAGCTTGAGGGACAGGGTTTATGGCTACACCTTC
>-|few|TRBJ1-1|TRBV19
CATQLTDGDTEAFF
TGTGCCACCCAATTAACCGACGGTGACACTGAAGCTTTCTTT
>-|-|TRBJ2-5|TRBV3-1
CASSETQGYGQATQYF
TGTGCCAGCAGCGAAACCCAGGGGTACGGACAAGCGACCCAGTACTTC
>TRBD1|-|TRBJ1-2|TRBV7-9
CASSQGGRDGGYTF
TGTGCCAGCTCCCAGGGGGGAAGGGATGGTGGCTACACCTTC
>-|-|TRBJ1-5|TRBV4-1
CASSQFYAAINQPQHF
TGCGCCAGCAGCCAATTCTACGCCGCTATCAATCAGCCCCAGCATTTT
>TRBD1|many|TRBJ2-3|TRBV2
CASRIQGPSTDTQYF
TGTGCCAGCAGGATACAGGGGCCTAGCACAGATACGCAGTATTTT
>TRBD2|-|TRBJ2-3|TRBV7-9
CASSSPTRRRLAGTDTQYF
TGTGCCAGCAGCTCTCCGACCAGGAGAAGACTAGCGGGCACAGATACGCAGTATTTT
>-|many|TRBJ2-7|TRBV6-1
CASTISSDSSYEQYF
TGTGCCAGCACAATATCTAGCGACAGCTCCTACGAGCAGTACTTC
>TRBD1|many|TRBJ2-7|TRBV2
CASSAGTGGLEQYF
TGTGCCAGCAGTGCCGGGACAGGGGGCCTCGAGCAGTACTTC
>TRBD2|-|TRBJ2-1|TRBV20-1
CSATLGSGRGDEQFF
TGCAGTGCAACCCTCGGTAGCGGGAGAGGCGATGAGCAGTTCTTC
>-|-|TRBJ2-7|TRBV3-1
CASSQGRGGNEQYF
TGTGCCAGCAGCCAAGGCAGGGGGGGTAACGAGCAGTACTTC
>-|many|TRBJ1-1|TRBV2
CASGKSQGDTEAFF
TGTGCCAGCGGGAAATCACAGGGAGACACTGAAGCTTTCTTT
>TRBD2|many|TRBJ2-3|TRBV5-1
CASTLATTSGGDTQYF
TGCGCCAGCACTCTAGCCACGACTAGCGGGGGAGATACGCAGTATTTT
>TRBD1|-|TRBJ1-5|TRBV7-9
CASSLLLGRGQNQPQHF
TGTGCCAGCAGCCTACTACTGGGACGGGGACAGAATCAGCCCCAGCATTTT
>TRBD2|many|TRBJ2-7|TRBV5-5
CASSTTGGLIDEQYF
TGTGCCAGCAGCACAACGGGAGGGCTAATCGACGAGCAGTACTTC
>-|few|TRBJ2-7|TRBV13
CASSFERGYEQYF
TGTGCCAGCAGTTTCGAGAGGGGCTACGAGCAGTACTTC
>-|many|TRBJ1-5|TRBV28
CASRKPFSNQPQHF
TGTGCCAGCAGAAAACCATTTAGCAATCAGCCCCAGCATTTT
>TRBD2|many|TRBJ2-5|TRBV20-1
CSARVGTSGWSETQYF
TGCAGTGCTAGAGTTGGGACTAGCGGGTGGTCTGAGACCCAGTACTTC
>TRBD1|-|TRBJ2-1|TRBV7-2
CASSDRGAYNEQFF
TGTGCCAGCAGCGACAGGGGGGCCTACAATGAGCAGTTCTTC
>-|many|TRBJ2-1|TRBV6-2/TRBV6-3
CASSYEGSEQFF
TGTGCCAGCAGTTACGAAGGTAGTGAGCAGTTCTTC
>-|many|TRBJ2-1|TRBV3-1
CASSGQSSYNEQFF
TGTGCCAGCAGCGGTCAAAGCTCCTACAATGAGCAGTTCTTC
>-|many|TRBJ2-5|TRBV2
CASSEGRRETQYF
TGTGCCAGCAGTGAGGGGAGGAGAGAGACCCAGTACTTC
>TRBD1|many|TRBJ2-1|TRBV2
CASSGRTGAYNEQFF
TGTGCCAGCAGTGGTAGGACAGGGGCCTACAATGAGCAGTTCTTC
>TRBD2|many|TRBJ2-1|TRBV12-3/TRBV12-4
CASSFGLAGRDEQFF
TGTGCCAGCAGTTTCGGGCTAGCGGGCAGGGATGAGCAGTTCTTC
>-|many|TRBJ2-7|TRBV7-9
CASSPTGYEQYF
TGTGCCAGCAGCCCCACAGGCTACGAGCAGTACTTC
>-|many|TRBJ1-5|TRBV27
CASSSQRGVGQPQHF
TGTGCCAGCAGTTCCCAGAGGGGGGTGGGTCAGCCCCAGCATTTT
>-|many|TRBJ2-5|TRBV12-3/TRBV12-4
CASRKTEEETQYF
TGTGCCAGCAGGAAGACAGAAGAAGAGACCCAGTACTTC
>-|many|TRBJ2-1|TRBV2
CASREDSYNEQFF
TGTGCCAGCAGGGAGGACAGTTACAATGAGCAGTTCTTC
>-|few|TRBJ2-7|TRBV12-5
CASGRGGQTYEQYF
TGTGCTAGTGGTCGAGGGGGACAAACCTACGAGCAGTACTTC
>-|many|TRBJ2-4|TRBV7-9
CASSLDFQGGWNIQYF
TGTGCCAGCAGCTTAGATTTCCAGGGGGGATGGAACATTCAGTACTTC
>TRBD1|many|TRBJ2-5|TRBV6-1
CASRGTVQETQYF
TGTGCCAGCAGGGGGACAGTCCAAGAGACCCAGTACTTC
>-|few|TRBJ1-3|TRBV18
CASSHSGEDTIYF
TGTGCCAGCTCCCACAGCGGGGAGGACACCATATATTTT
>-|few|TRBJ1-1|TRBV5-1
CASSLVGHQDTEAFF
TGCGCCAGCAGCTTGGTGGGACACCAGGACACTGAAGCTTTCTTT
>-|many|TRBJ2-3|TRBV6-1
CASSEPQGTDTQYF
TGTGCCAGCAGTGAACCACAGGGCACAGATACGCAGTATTTT
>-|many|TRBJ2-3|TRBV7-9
CASSLVADTQYF
TGTGCCAGCAGCTTAGTAGCAGATACGCAGTATTTT
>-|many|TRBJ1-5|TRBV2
CASSVGYNQPQHF
TGTGCCAGCAGTGTGGGATACAATCAGCCCCAGCATTTT
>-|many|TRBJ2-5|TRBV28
CASSIEETQYF
TGTGCCAGCAGTATAGAGGAGACCCAGTACTTC
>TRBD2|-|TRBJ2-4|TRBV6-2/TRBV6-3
CASRPHTSGSKNIQYF
TGTGCCAGCAGACCTCATACTAGCGGGTCCAAAAACATTCAGTACTTC
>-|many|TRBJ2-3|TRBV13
CASSFREVADTQYF
TGTGCCAGCAGCTTCCGAGAGGTCGCAGATACGCAGTATTTT
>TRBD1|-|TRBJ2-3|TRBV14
CASSQDLGQGTDTQYF
TGTGCCAGCAGCCAAGATCTGGGACAGGGTACAGATACGCAGTATTTT
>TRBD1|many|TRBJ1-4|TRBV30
CAWSIVGQGFGKLFF
TGTGCCTGGAGTATCGTGGGACAGGGATTTGGAAAACTGTTTTTT
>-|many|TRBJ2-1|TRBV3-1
CASSQYSMGEQFF
TGTGCCAGCAGCCAATACTCCATGGGGGAGCAGTTCTTC
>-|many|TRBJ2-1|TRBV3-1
CASSLVAREQFF
TGTGCCAGCAGCCTCGTGGCCAGAGAGCAGTTCTTC